The 9 T cell receptor beta chains reported below all come from one sample, sequenced in a study of shared T cell receptors in the human thymus. Clones were sequenced by immunoSEQ multiplex PCR, and TCRdb holds only the in-frame ones, with some missing. The sample comprises 700,000 or so clones, 75% to 90% of which are singletons, and about 0.011% rests with the top ten. In addition, the sample was reused for a study of human thymus T cells.

Input material: thymocytes. The receptors shown here come from a girl under three years old with a congenital heart defect.

This chain uses TRBV30 with TRBJ2-7; 9 bases map to TRBD2. CDR1 is GTSNPN, CDR2 SVGIG, per germline (reference sequence). The CDR3 covers 20 residues. The J segment lost 0 bases and the V segment lost 0 bases, leaving 18 bases of the junction unmatched. CDR3 coding DNA: TGTGCCTGGAGTGTACCTACGGCCAGCAGCGGGGGGTATTACTCCTACGAGCAGTACTTC. Protein sequence: CAWSVPTASSGGYYSYEQYF.

This sequence joins TRBV29-1 and TRBJ1-5; no firm D call. The CDR3 loop spans 17 amino acids. The V gene's germline CDR1 is SQVTM and CDR2 ANQGSEA. V lost 2 bases and J 5 bases, leaving 22 bases between the germline ends. CDR3 sequence: CSVEPTLFGGRDQPQHF. DNA of the CDR3: TGCAGCGTTGAACCTACCCTCTTCGGAGGGCGGGATCAGCCCCAGCATTTT.

This chain joins TRBV19 and TRBJ1-6; 11 nucleotides line up with TRBD1. CDR1 is LNHDA and CDR2 is SQIVND in the germline V gene (reference sequence). The V and J ends lost 0 bases and 6 bases, in that order; junction bases with no gene match: 4. CDR3 length: 17 amino acids. CDR3 in DNA: TGTGCCAGTAGTATAGATCGCGGGACAGGGGGTAATTCACCCCTCCACTTT. Translation gives CASSIDRGTGGNSPLHF. Based on the CDR3 plus reference TRBV19 and TRBJ1-6, the full variable domain is DGGITQSPKYLFRKEGQNVTLSCEQNLNHDAMYWYRQDPGQGLRLIYYSQIVNDFQKGDIAEGYSVSREKKESFPLTVTSAQKNPTAFYLCASSIDRGTGGNSPLHFGNGTRLTVT.

The rearrangement joins TRBV5-1 to TRBJ2-7, with D unresolved. The germline gives CDR1 SGHRS, CDR2 YFSETQ. This CDR3 has 17 amino acids. Between the trimmed V and J ends, which lost 3 bases and 1 base, there was a span of 20 bases. The CDR3 region is CASSWAPSFSASYEQYF. DNA for the CDR3: TGCGCCAGCAGCTGGGCCCCCTCTTTCTCGGCGTCCTACGAGCAGTACTTC.

This chain joins TRBV15 and TRBJ1-1; tentative D call: TRBD1 (6 bases). V gave up 7 bases and J gave up 5 bases, with 8 bases separating them. The CDR3 has 11 residues. Germline V gives CDR1 LNHNV, CDR2 YYDKDF (reference sequence). This CDR3 reads CATIQGTEAFF. DNA for the CDR3: TGTGCCACCATCCAGGGGACTGAAGCTTTCTTT.

The chain links TRBV11-1 to TRBJ1-2; 8 nucleotides match TRBD1. The V and J ends lost 1 base and 5 bases, in that order; junction bases with no gene match: 9. This CDR3 has 16 amino acids. Germline assignment: CDR1 SGHAT and CDR2 FQDESV (reference sequence). The CDR3 reads CASSLGDRGPVYGYTF. The DNA of the CDR3 is TGTGCCAGCAGCTTAGGAGACAGGGGCCCGGTGTATGGCTACACCTTC.

The chain joins TRBV27 to TRBJ1-2; the D is unclear. Trimming stripped 5 bases from V and 1 base from J, with 11 bases between. Germline CDR1 and CDR2: MNHEY and SMNVEV (reference sequence). The CDR3 extends over 14 amino acids. The CDR3 DNA follows: TGTGCCAGCAGTCCGGGGAGGATTAACTATGGCTACACCTTC. Translation: CASSPGRINYGYTF.

This clone was counted only a few times. The CDR3 sequence is CASSVSGSNQPQHF. The CDR3 DNA reads TGTGCCAGCAGCGTATCGGGTAGCAATCAGCCCCAGCATTTT. The V call is TRBV9, the J call TRBJ1-5; D ambiguous. The CDR3 is 14 residues long. From germline, CDR1 is SGDLS and CDR2 YYNGEE. Deletions cut 1 base from V and 0 bases from J, with 5 bases between. The full variable domain, its missing parts supplied by reference TRBV9 and TRBJ1-5, is DSGVTQTPKHLITATGQRVTLRCSPRSGDLSVYWYQQSLDQGLQFLIQYYNGEERAKGNILERFSAQQFPDLHSELNLSSLELGDSALYFCASSVSGSNQPQHFGDGTRLSIL.

In its sample, this clone was seen once. CDR3 sequence (DNA): TGTGCCAGCAGTGAACCAGACAGGTCGAACACCGGGGAGCTGTTTTTT. Translating it yields CASSEPDRSNTGELFF. J is TRBJ2-2 and V is TRBV6-1, with D possibly TRBD1 on 6 matching bases. CDR3 length equals 16 residues. Germline loops: CDR1 MNHNS, CDR2 SASEGT. The V end was cut by 2 bases, the J end by 0 bases, with 10 bases between.